Each of the 27 T cell receptor beta chains below was sequenced from the same sample in a study of T cell clones after liver transplantation. Only in-frame clones appear in the TCRdb table, and some are missing; sequencing was by immunoSEQ multiplex PCR. The sample contains nearly 55,000 clones, about 88% of which appear only once. The starting material was CD4+ T cells from blood, obtained before liver transplant. The receptors stem from a human donor who received a liver transplant.

The V gene is TRBV15, the J gene TRBJ1-4; TRBD1 agrees at 8 bases. This CDR3 has 15 residues. V trimming: 4 bases; J trimming: 10 bases; junction bases outside the gene matches: 11. Germline values: CDR1 LNHNV, CDR2 YYDKDF (reference sequence). The CDR3 is CATSTGQGAPPKLFF. The CDR3 DNA reads TGTGCCACCAGCACCGGGCAGGGGGCCCCTCCAAAACTGTTTTTT.

This clone was counted a single time. The chain joins TRBV2 to TRBJ2-5, with D perhaps TRBD2 (6 bases). V lost 1 base and J lost 4, with 13 bases in between. The CDR3 has 15 residues. Germline V gene lookup returns CDR1 SNHLY and CDR2 FYNNEI. The CDR3 nucleotides are TGTGCCAGCAGTGAAGAGGGACTCCTGGGAGAGACCCAGTACTTC. Encoded protein: CASSEEGLLGETQYF.

This chain joins TRBV10-3 and TRBJ2-2; D uncertain. Per germline, CDR1 ENHRY and CDR2 SYGVKD. The length of the CDR3 is 18 residues. V was shortened by 0 bases and J by 4 bases, with 18 bases between the two germline ends. Here the CDR3 reads CAISESVGSRAGTGELFF. The CDR3 nucleotides read TGTGCCATCAGTGAGTCGGTTGGCAGCCGAGCAGGCACCGGGGAGCTGTTTTTT.

The rearrangement links TRBV19 to TRBJ1-5, with 11 bases identical to TRBD1. Germline CDR1 is LNHDA and CDR2 is SQIVND (reference sequence). V dropped 10 bases and J dropped 3; count of bases not matched to a gene: 17. This CDR3 region has 18 residues. CDR3 sequence reads: CATGGPRDRGNDNQPQHF. The CDR3 DNA follows: TGTGCCACCGGAGGGCCCCGGGACAGGGGGAATGACAATCAGCCCCAGCATTTT.

The CDR3 region is CASSSAEGFGGANVLTF. In DNA, the CDR3 is TGTGCCAGCAGCTCGGCCGAAGGGTTCGGCGGGGCCAACGTCCTGACTTTC. The chain recombines TRBV7-2 with TRBJ2-6; no clear D gene. The CDR3 is 17 amino acids. Looked up from germline, CDR1 is SGHTA and CDR2 is FQGNSA. V dropped 4 bases and J dropped 4 bases, with 17 bases sitting between them. The whole variable domain, filled in from reference TRBV7-2 and TRBJ2-6, reads GAGVSQSPSNKVTEKGKDVELRCDPISGHTALYWYRQSLGQGLEFLIYFQGNSAPDKSGLPSDRFSAERTGGSVSTLTIQRTQQEDSAVYLCASSSAEGFGGANVLTFGAGSRLTVL.

This clone has just one count. V and J are TRBV6-5 and TRBJ2-7; 8 nucleotides line up with TRBD1. Germline-derived CDR1 and CDR2 are MNHEY and SVGAGI. The CDR3 covers 13 residues. Trimming removed 9 bases from V and 6 bases from J; junction bases left unmatched: 10. CDR3: CASRQGSRIEQYF. The DNA of the CDR3 is TGTGCCAGTCGACAGGGGTCGCGCATCGAGCAGTACTTC.

Here the CDR3 reads CASSLGYGTVQETQYF. Written as DNA, the CDR3 is TGTGCCAGCAGTCTGGGCTACGGGACGGTCCAAGAGACCCAGTACTTC. This chain joins TRBV27 and TRBJ2-5; D tentatively fits TRBD1 or TRBD2 (5 bases each). The germline CDR1 and CDR2 sequences are MNHEY and SMNVEV (reference sequence). CDR3 length equals 16 residues. With 5 bases removed from V and 1 base from J, the gap between germline ends came to 17 bases.

The V and J genes are TRBV5-1 and TRBJ1-1; 7 nucleotides align to TRBD1. The ends lost 2 bases at V and 0 bases at J; junction bases unmatched: 4. Germline values: CDR1 SGHRS, CDR2 YFSETQ. The CDR3 spans 15 residues. Written as DNA, the CDR3 is TGCGCCAGCAGCTTAGACAGGGCCATGAACACTGAAGCTTTCTTT. Amino acid sequence: CASSLDRAMNTEAFF.

The chain uses TRBV6-5 and TRBJ1-1, with D maybe TRBD1 (6 bases). Deletions cut 7 bases from V and 1 base from J, with 10 bases between. This CDR3 has 13 residues. Germline V gene data show CDR1 as MNHEY and CDR2 as SVGAGI. The CDR3: CASMSDRNTEAFF. CDR3 DNA: TGTGCCAGCATGTCGGACAGGAACACTGAAGCTTTCTTT.

V usage is TRBV6-6 and J usage is TRBJ2-2; D is unresolved. Germline values: CDR1 MNHNY, CDR2 SVGAGI (reference sequence). The V end lost 2 bases, the J end lost 0 bases, and 10 bases lay between the germline ends. The CDR3 is 16 residues long. The CDR3 protein is CASSYIRRTNTGELFF. CDR3 DNA: TGTGCCAGCAGTTACATTCGACGGACGAACACCGGGGAGCTGTTTTTT.

The chain couples TRBV18 to TRBJ2-2; 9 bases fit TRBD1. This CDR3 has 15 amino acids. J was trimmed by 4 bases and V by 8 bases; bases with no gene match: 8. Germline V gives CDR1 KGHSH, CDR2 LQKENI. CDR3 in DNA: TGTGCCAGCCGCCCGGGACAGGGCGTCACCGGGGAGCTGTTTTTT. Protein sequence: CASRPGQGVTGELFF.

This rearrangement joins TRBV4-3 to TRBJ2-7; D is perhaps TRBD1 (5 bases). The ends were cut back, 3 bases at V and 0 bases at J, with 9 bases in the middle. This CDR3 is built from 14 residues. Germline V gene data show CDR1 as LGHNA and CDR2 as YSLEER. The CDR3 here is CASSHRVDSYEQYF. Written as DNA, the CDR3 is TGCGCCAGCAGCCACAGGGTAGACTCCTACGAGCAGTACTTC.

This chain joins TRBV19 and TRBJ1-1, with D maybe TRBD1 (6 bases). Trimming cost V 5 bases and J 1 base, with 11 bases left between them. Germline loops: CDR1 LNHDA, CDR2 SQIVND (reference sequence). The CDR3 covers 14 residues. The CDR3 nucleotides are TGTGCCAGTAGTTTCGGACAGAAGAACACTGAAGCTTTCTTT. It codes for CASSFGQKNTEAFF. The entire variable domain, with the rest obtained from reference TRBV19 and TRBJ1-1, is as follows: DGGITQSPKYLFRKEGQNVTLSCEQNLNHDAMYWYRQDPGQGLRLIYYSQIVNDFQKGDIAEGYSVSREKKESFPLTVTSAQKNPTAFYLCASSFGQKNTEAFFGQGTRLTVV.

J is TRBJ1-3 and V is TRBV19; unclear D gene. The CDR3 is made up of 13 amino acids. V lost 10 bases to trimming and J lost 5 bases, with 15 bases between them. The germline gives CDR1 LNHDA, CDR2 SQIVND (reference sequence). The CDR3 sequence: CATIQAGRNTIYF. CDR3 DNA sequence: TGTGCCACCATCCAGGCGGGCAGAAACACCATATATTTT.

This clone appeared once. The CDR3 DNA follows: TGTGCCAGCAGCCAAGGGGGGGGCTTAGAGCCCCAGCATTTT. Translation gives CASSQGGGLEPQHF. The V gene is TRBV11-2, the J gene TRBJ1-5; a possible D gene is TRBD1 (6 bases). The germline V gene has CDR1 SGHAT and CDR2 FQNNGV. V was clipped by 5 bases and J by 8 bases, with 16 bases between them. The CDR3 sequence is 14 residues long.

This clone was recorded once. This rearrangement joins TRBV28 to TRBJ1-5; D gene uncertain. V was shortened by 3 bases and J by 3 bases, with 21 bases between the two germline ends. Germline lookup yields CDR1 MDHEN and CDR2 SYDVKM. The CDR3 extends over 18 amino acids. DNA of the CDR3: TGTGCCAGCAGTTTTGTCTCAACAGCTCGGAGGGCCAATCAGCCCCAGCATTTT. Translated: CASSFVSTARRANQPQHF. The full variable domain, in which reference TRBV28 and TRBJ1-5 provide the parts outside the CDR3, is DVKVTQSSRYLVKRTGEKVFLECVQDMDHENMFWYRQDPGLGLRLIYFSYDVKMKEKGDIPEGYSVSREKKERFSLILESASTNQTSMYLCASSFVSTARRANQPQHFGDGTRLSIL.

This clone was seen just once. The V and J genes are TRBV5-6 and TRBJ1-4; TRBD1 matches 9 bases. The length of the CDR3 is 15 residues. Unmatched junction bases numbered 6, after V lost 3 bases and J lost 6 bases. Germline CDR1 SGHDT, CDR2 YYEEEE. This CDR3 is CASSSGTGYDEKLFF. DNA for the CDR3: TGTGCCAGCAGCTCTGGGACAGGGTATGATGAAAAACTGTTTTTT.

This chain connects TRBV6-5 to TRBJ1-1; tentatively, D is TRBD1 (6 bases). The CDR3 length is 13 residues. V lost 4 bases, J lost 3 bases, and 9 bases lay in between. Looked up from germline, CDR1 is MNHEY and CDR2 is SVGAGI. The CDR3 sequence is CASSSRGDTEAFF. The CDR3 DNA reads as TGTGCCAGCAGTTCCAGGGGAGACACTGAAGCTTTCTTT.

The V gene is TRBV4-1, the J gene TRBJ2-1, with 14 bases identical to TRBD2. V was pared by 2 bases and J by 1 base, with 10 bases of the junction left unmatched. The CDR3 loop spans 20 amino acids. Germline CDR1 is MGHRA and CDR2 is YSYEKL. CDR3 protein: CASSQHRLAGGPRSYNEQFF. As DNA, the CDR3 is TGCGCCAGCAGCCAACACAGACTAGCGGGAGGGCCTAGGTCCTACAATGAGCAGTTCTTC.

The chain couples TRBV18 to TRBJ2-2; D tentatively reads TRBD1 or TRBD2 (5 bases each). V lost 2 bases to trimming and J lost 4 bases, with 11 bases between them. Germline V gene lookup returns CDR1 KGHSH and CDR2 LQKENI. This CDR3 region has 15 residues. The CDR3 sequence is CASSPIRDGTGELFF. The CDR3, as DNA: TGTGCCAGCTCACCAATAAGGGACGGCACCGGGGAGCTGTTTTTT.

The V and J genes are TRBV6-1 and TRBJ1-2; TRBD1 aligns across 7 bases. Germline trimming cut 7 bases from V and 5 bases from J; bases unmatched to any gene: 4. The CDR3 extends over 12 amino acids. Germline V gene lookup returns CDR1 MNHNS and CDR2 SASEGT. CDR3 sequence reads: CASTLQGYGYTF. As DNA, the CDR3 is TGTGCCAGCACCCTACAGGGGTATGGCTACACCTTC.

In DNA form, the CDR3 reads TGTGCCAGCAGTGTAGGGCTAGCGGGAGGCGAGCAGTACTTC. Its protein is CASSVGLAGGEQYF. The chain recombines TRBV2 with TRBJ2-7, with 11 bases identical to TRBD2. Germline V lookup: CDR1 SNHLY, CDR2 FYNNEI. After removal of 4 bases from V and 6 bases from J, the junction contained 5 bases not matched to a gene. The CDR3 sequence is 14 residues long.

The J gene is TRBJ1-2, the V gene TRBV28, with D uncertain. Germline values: CDR1 MDHEN, CDR2 SYDVKM. The CDR3 covers 12 residues. V gave up 6 bases and J gave up 8 bases, with 13 bases separating them. The CDR3, as DNA: TGTGCCAGCAGGATCCGGGGATGGGGCTACACCTTC. Its translation is CASRIRGWGYTF.

CDR3 in amino acids: CASSPEGRYSNQPQHF. Written as DNA, the CDR3 is TGTGCCAGCTCACCCGAGGGACGATATAGCAATCAGCCCCAGCATTTT. V and J are TRBV18 and TRBJ1-5, with D possibly TRBD1 on 5 matching bases. Deletions cut 3 bases from V and 0 bases from J, with 12 bases between. The CDR3 is made up of 16 amino acids. Per the germline V gene, CDR1 is KGHSH and CDR2 is LQKENI.

The genes are TRBV6-4 and TRBJ2-3; 8 bases align to TRBD2. Germline V gene sequence: CDR1 MRHNA, CDR2 SNTAGT. V gave up 5 bases and J gave up 7 bases; unmatched junction bases: 2. The CDR3 has 12 residues. The CDR3 region has the DNA TGTGCCAGCAGTACTAGCGGTCATACGCAGTATTTT. It codes for CASSTSGHTQYF.

The genes are TRBV5-1 and TRBJ2-7; D remains unclear. V lost 6 bases and J 2 bases, leaving 15 bases between the germline ends. CDR3 length: 14 residues. Germline loops: CDR1 SGHRS, CDR2 YFSETQ. The CDR3 DNA is TGCGCCAGCACCTCAGATGAGATCCCCTACGAGCAGTACTTC. Encoded protein: CASTSDEIPYEQYF.

V is TRBV28 and J is TRBJ2-3, with TRBD2 identical over 11 bases. Per germline, CDR1 MDHEN and CDR2 SYDVKM. V shed 4 bases, J shed 1 base, and the junction held 1 base outside the gene matches. The CDR3 totals 15 residues. DNA of the CDR3: TGTGCCAGCAGTTCACTAGCGGGAGGCACAGATACGCAGTATTTT. It translates to CASSSLAGGTDTQYF.